The next 4 T cell receptor beta chains were all read from a single sample in a study of tissue T cells after allogeneic stem cell transplantation. This table comes from immunoSEQ multiplex PCR, and its TCRdb copy is limited to in-frame clones, with some not included. Of about 4,200 clones detected, about 52% appear once; the ten largest clones hold 8% to 8.5%. This sample's time point: mouse harvest day 7 after allogeneic transplant. Tail vein injection delivered 10^7 T-cell-depleted bone marrow cells and 10^6 splenic CD5+ T cells. Sequenced: lymph node tissue. The origin of the receptors is a female BALB/c mouse given C57BL/6 T cells with graft-versus-host disease after an allogeneic hematopoietic cell transplant.

This clone is judged large. Gene labels here are mouse ones. The CDR3 end is not reached by the read, which stops 1 residue before it; the germline J gene fills it in. The chain joins TRBV29 to TRBJ1-3; D is perhaps TRBD1 (5 bases). The germline gives CDR1 MSHET, CDR2 SYDVDS. This CDR3 comprises 13 residues. Trimming removed 8 bases at V and 2 bases at J, with 10 bases between. CDR3: CASETRAGNTLYF. The covered CDR3 bases are TGTGCTAGCGAGACCAGGGCTGGAAATACGCTCTAT. Together with reference TRBV29 and TRBJ1-3, the CDR3 gives the full variable domain: DMKVTQMPRYLIKRMGENVLLECGQDMSHETMYWYRQDPGLGLQLIYISYDVDSNSEGDIPKGYRVSRKKREHFSLILDSAKTNQTSVYFCASETRAGNTLYFGEGSRLIVV.

In the case of this clone: Gene names follow the mouse nomenclature. The read halts 1 residue ahead of the CDR3 end, with the missing end drawn from the germline J gene. The V gene is TRBV20, the J gene TRBJ1-1; perhaps TRBD1 as D (5 bases). CDR1 GFQATS and CDR2 STVNSAI come from the germline V gene. V gave up 0 bases and J gave up 0 bases, with 5 bases separating them. CDR3 length equals 13 residues. The CDR3 region is CGAREQANTEVFF. Incomplete CDR3 DNA: TGTGGTGCTAGGGAACAGGCAAACACAGAAGTCTTC.

In the case of this clone: Gene names follow the mouse nomenclature. The read finishes 1 residue shy of the CDR3 end, and the germline J gene is used to complete it. The chain employs TRBV26 and TRBJ2-4; D not certain. CDR3 length: 11 amino acids. Trimming took off 6 bases at V and 2 bases at J, with 3 bases between the two ends. Per germline, CDR1 KGHPV and CDR2 FQNQEV (reference sequence). CDR3 amino acids: CASSLQNTLYF. CDR3 bases read: TGTGCCAGCAGCCTTCAAAACACCTTGTAC.

This clone showed up just once. The germline and genes are mouse ones. The read ends 1 residue early relative to the CDR3; the germline J gene fills the gap. This chain links TRBV23 with TRBJ2-1. CDR1 and CDR2 from the germline V gene are KGHTA and FQNQQP. CDR3 length equals 13 residues. This CDR3 is CSSSQGGRAEQFF. The CDR3 DNA, read in part, is TGCTCCAGCAGTCAAGGGGGAAGGGCTGAGCAGTTC.